These 2 T cell receptor beta chains share one sample of origin, sequenced in a study of blood T cell repertoires in COVID-19. Using immunoSEQ multiplex PCR, the repertoire was profiled, and TCRdb retains in-frame clones only, with some absent. Among roughly 190,000 clones, around 80% were seen once, and the ten largest hold roughly 2.9%. The sequenced sample was peripheral blood. The receptors come from a man aged 50-60 years with active or convalescent COVID-19.

Concerning this clone itself: One junction end does not reproduce the germline sequence, and a read error may be involved. The chain couples TRBV7-7 to TRBJ2-7, with D perhaps matching TRBD2 (7 bases). The germline V gene has CDR1 SSHAT and CDR2 FNYEAQ (reference sequence). The CDR3 covers 15 residues. The DNA of the CDR3 is TGTGCTAGCAGCTTAGGGTTGGGAGGGGGCTACGAGCAGTACTTC. This gives the protein CASSLGLGGGYEQYF.

This clone came up once. This chain uses TRBV27 with TRBJ1-3, with D hard to call. The CDR3 consists of 16 residues. V was shortened by 6 bases and J by 2 bases, with 17 bases between the two germline ends. Germline CDR1 reads MNHEY; CDR2 reads SMNVEV (reference sequence). The CDR3 DNA is TGTGCCAGCAGCCGGGTCGGGGAGTGGGCTGGAAACACCATATATTTT. Protein: CASSRVGEWAGNTIYF.